The 7 T cell receptor beta chains given below trace back to one sample, sequenced in a study of PD-L1 blockade in urothelial cancer. The time point: pretreatment peripheral blood. Measured with immunoSEQ multiplex PCR; TCRdb has only the in-frame clones, and not every one. The table includes roughly 30,000 clones, over 75% detected once. The specimen was PBMCs, collected around atezolizumab (anti-PD-L1) treatment. The receptors come from a man aged 60 to 75 with urothelial cancer.

The V gene is TRBV7-3, the J gene TRBJ2-1, with 10 bases aligning to TRBD2. From germline, CDR1 is SGHTA and CDR2 FQGTGA. The length of the CDR3 is 18 residues. V lost 0 bases, J lost 0 bases, and 5 bases stayed unmatched. In nucleotides, the CDR3 is TGTGCCAGCAGCTTAACCGGTGCTAGCGGGAGCTCCTACAATGAGCAGTTCTTC. Its translation: CASSLTGASGSSYNEQFF.

This clone was seen more than once but under ten times. The V call is TRBV5-1, the J call TRBJ1-4; D is perhaps TRBD1 (5 bases). The ends were cut back, 4 bases at V and 9 bases at J, with 13 bases in the middle. CDR3 size: 13 residues. Germline V gene sequence: CDR1 SGHRS, CDR2 YFSETQ. This CDR3 reads CASSPQGHQKLFF. CDR3 coding DNA: TGCGCCAGCAGCCCCCAGGGCCATCAAAAACTGTTTTTT.

This chain connects TRBV2 to TRBJ2-3; 10 bases are shared with TRBD2. V gave up 11 bases and J gave up 5 bases; unmatched junction bases: 13. In germline, CDR1 is SNHLY, CDR2 FYNNEI. The length of the CDR3 is 15 residues. CDR3 amino acids: CAGGRAGGPEDTQYF. The CDR3 DNA sequence: TGTGCCGGTGGGCGAGCGGGAGGGCCAGAAGATACGCAGTATTTT.

V is TRBV19 and J is TRBJ2-7, with a weak D call TRBD1 (6 bases). The ends were cut back, 6 bases at V and 2 bases at J, with 17 bases in the middle. The CDR3 spans 15 residues. Germline V lookup: CDR1 LNHDA, CDR2 SQIVND (reference sequence). The DNA of the CDR3 is TGTGCCAGTAGCCTCGGGACAACATTCACCTACGAGCAGTACTTC. Translated, it gives CASSLGTTFTYEQYF.

This chain uses TRBV2 with TRBJ1-4; D perhaps matches TRBD1 (6 bases). With 6 bases removed from V and 8 bases from J, the gap between germline ends came to 19 bases. Germline CDR1 SNHLY, CDR2 FYNNEI. The CDR3 consists of 15 residues. This CDR3 is CASSPGQSGQEKLFF. In nucleotides, the CDR3 is TGTGCCAGCAGCCCTGGACAGTCCGGTCAGGAAAAACTGTTTTTT.

This chain connects TRBV28 to TRBJ2-1; D may be TRBD2 (6 bases). The length of the CDR3 is 14 residues. V lost 5 bases and J lost 4, with 12 bases in between. Germline V gene sequence: CDR1 MDHEN, CDR2 SYDVKM. CDR3 residues: CASSGFGLYNEQFF. In DNA form, the CDR3 reads TGTGCCAGCAGTGGATTTGGACTATACAATGAGCAGTTCTTC.

This chain links TRBV5-5 with TRBJ2-1; D remains ambiguous. Germline V lookup: CDR1 SGHKS, CDR2 YYEKEE (reference sequence). The CDR3 has 15 amino acids. V lost 5 bases, J lost 3 bases, and 15 bases lay in between. The CDR3 bases are TGTGCCAGCAGACGCGACGTACGGGTCTACAATGAGCAGTTCTTC. It yields the protein CASRRDVRVYNEQFF.